Following are 10 T cell receptor beta chains from one sample sequenced in a study of glioma-infiltrating T cells. Using RNA template, CDR3s of TCR alpha and beta were amplified with iRepertoire arm-PCR. Using its own MiXCR run on the multiplex PCR reads, TCRdb lists one record per CDR3 protein. The sample has 400,000 or so distinct CDR3 sequences; 35% to 45% are singletons. Sequencing was done on a sample of glioma tissue, nonneoplastic brain tissue, or PBMCs (not recorded which). These TCRs come from a human donor with low-grade glioma or glioblastoma, undergoing nonglioma brain surgery, or in good health (not recorded which).

This clonotype was seen many times. This chain uses TRBV28 with TRBJ2-3, with TRBD1 as a possible D gene (6 bases). Trimming took off 7 bases at V and 4 bases at J, with 24 bases between the two ends. The CDR3 is made up of 17 amino acids. In germline, CDR1 is MDHEN, CDR2 SYDVKM. The CDR3 sequence: CASTFPADRSLADTQYF. CDR3 bases: TGTGCCAGCACCTTTCCAGCAGACAGGTCCCTCGCAGATACGCAGTATTTT.

In this sample, this clonotype turned up many times. This rearrangement joins TRBV7-2 to TRBJ2-5; possibly TRBD2 for D (5 bases). Germline-derived CDR1 and CDR2 are SGHTA and FQGNSA. Trimming pared 4 bases from V and 7 bases from J, leaving 10 bases between. The CDR3 is 12 amino acids. CDR3 in amino acids: CASSSIRGTQYF. The CDR3 DNA follows: TGTGCCAGCAGCTCGATCCGGGGGACCCAGTACTTC.

The V call is TRBV4-2, the J call TRBJ2-3; TRBD2 aligns across 7 bases. The CDR3 is made up of 15 amino acids. Per germline, CDR1 LGHNA and CDR2 YNFKEQ. J lost 2 bases, V lost 0 bases, and 2 bases had no gene match. CDR3 region: CASSQDLAATDTQYF. The CDR3 DNA follows: TGTGCCAGCAGCCAAGATCTAGCGGCCACAGATACGCAGTATTTT.

This clonotype was recorded a few times. The chain recombines TRBV28 with TRBJ2-1, with 9 bases matching TRBD2. Germline lookup yields CDR1 MDHEN and CDR2 SYDVKM. The J segment lost 3 bases and the V segment lost 5 bases, leaving 2 bases of the junction unmatched. The CDR3 covers 14 residues. The CDR3, as DNA: TGTGCCAGCAGTGTAGCGGGAGTCTACAATGAGCAGTTCTTC. Translating it yields CASSVAGVYNEQFF.

The V gene is TRBV19, the J gene TRBJ1-1; 9 positions agree with TRBD1. This CDR3 has 13 amino acids. CDR1 and CDR2 (germline): LNHDA, SQIVND (reference sequence). V was clipped by 3 bases and J by 11 bases; unmatched bases: 7. This chain's CDR3 is CASSIGSGQGAFF. The CDR3 DNA is TGTGCCAGTAGTATCGGGTCGGGACAGGGCGCTTTCTTT.

This clonotype was recorded many times. V usage is TRBV27 and J usage is TRBJ2-7; 11 positions agree with TRBD2. CDR3 size: 14 residues. V lost 4 bases, J lost 4 bases, and 3 bases stayed unmatched. Germline loops: CDR1 MNHEY, CDR2 SMNVEV (reference sequence). Here the CDR3 reads CASSSWTSGYEQYF. CDR3 DNA: TGTGCCAGCAGTTCTTGGACTAGCGGGTACGAGCAGTACTTC.

This clonotype was observed a handful of times. This rearrangement joins TRBV29-1 to TRBJ1-2, with D unresolved. Trimming left V 5 bases short and J 0 bases short, with 7 bases between. The CDR3 is 12 amino acids. Germline-derived CDR1 and CDR2 are SQVTM and ANQGSEA. The CDR3 DNA is TGCAGCGTTTCGGCCCCTAACTATGGCTACACCTTC. Residues: CSVSAPNYGYTF.

A remark on this clonotype: Relative to the germline gene, one junction end is altered; a read error may explain this. J is TRBJ2-1 and V is TRBV7-6; a weak D match, TRBD2 (6 bases). CDR1 is SGHVS and CDR2 is FNYEAQ in the germline V gene. The CDR3 extends over 16 amino acids. CDR3 nucleotides: TGTGCTAGCAGCGCGACCGGGATTAGCGGTCTCAATGAGCAGTTCTTC. Encoded protein: CASSATGISGLNEQFF.

This clonotype was seen a few times. The chain carries TRBV20-1 and TRBJ1-5; TRBD1 aligns across 11 bases. This CDR3 contains 16 residues. Germline-derived CDR1 and CDR2 are DFQATT and SNEGSKA (reference sequence). Trimming at V came to 1 base and at J to 3 bases, leaving 5 bases not matched to a gene. CDR3 sequence: CSARVRDRGINQPQHF. Here the CDR3 DNA reads TGCAGTGCTAGAGTCCGGGACAGGGGGATCAATCAGCCCCAGCATTTT.

The chain uses TRBV27 and TRBJ2-7; 13 bases align to TRBD2. Trimming cost V 5 bases and J 5 bases; bases outside gene matches: 6. The CDR3 contains 15 residues. Germline V gene data show CDR1 as MNHEY and CDR2 as SMNVEV (reference sequence). In DNA, the CDR3 is TGTGCCAGCAGTCTCAGACTAGCGGGAGGCGACGAGCAGTACTTC. Amino acids: CASSLRLAGGDEQYF.